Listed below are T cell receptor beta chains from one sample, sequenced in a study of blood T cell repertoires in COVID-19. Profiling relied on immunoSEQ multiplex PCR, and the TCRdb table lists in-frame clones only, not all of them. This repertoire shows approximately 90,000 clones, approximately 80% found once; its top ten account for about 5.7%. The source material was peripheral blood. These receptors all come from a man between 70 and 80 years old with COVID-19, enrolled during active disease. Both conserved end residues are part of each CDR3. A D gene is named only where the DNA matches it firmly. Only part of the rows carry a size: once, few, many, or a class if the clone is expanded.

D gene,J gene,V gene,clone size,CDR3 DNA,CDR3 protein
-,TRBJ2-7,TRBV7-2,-,TGTGCCAGCAGCCTAAGCCCCGCCTACGAGCAGTACTTC,CASSLSPAYEQYF
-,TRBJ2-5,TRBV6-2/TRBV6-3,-,TGTGCCAGCAGTAGTACCCTGCGGCAGTACTTC,CASSSTLRQYF
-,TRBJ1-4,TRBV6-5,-,TGTGCCAGCAGTTTTACAAGCGTTGAAAAACTGTTTTTT,CASSFTSVEKLFF
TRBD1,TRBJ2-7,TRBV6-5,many,TGTGCCAGCAGTATTTGGACAGGGTCTTACGAGCAGTACTTC,CASSIWTGSYEQYF
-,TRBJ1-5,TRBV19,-,TGTGCCAGTATTGGGGGGAATAGCAATCAGCCCCAGCATTTT,CASIGGNSNQPQHF
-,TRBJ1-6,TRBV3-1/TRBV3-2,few,TGTGCCAGCAGCCCCCGTAGCTCCTATAATTCACCCCTCCACTTT,CASSPRSSYNSPLHF
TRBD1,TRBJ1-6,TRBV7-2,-,TGTGCCAGCAGCGGGGACAGTCTCAGATCACCCCTCCACTTT,CASSGDSLRSPLHF
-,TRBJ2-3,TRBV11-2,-,TGTGCCAGCAGCCCCCGGGGGGATACGCAGTATTTT,CASSPRGDTQYF
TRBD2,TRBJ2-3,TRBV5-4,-,TGTGCCAGCAGCTTGGAACTAGCGGGGGACACAGATACGCAGTATTTT,CASSLELAGDTDTQYF
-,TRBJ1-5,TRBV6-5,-,TGTGCCAGCAGAAGAGAGAATCAGCCCCAGCATTTT,CASRRENQPQHF
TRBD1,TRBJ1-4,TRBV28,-,TGTGCCAGCGTTGACAGGGGGCGAAACGAAAAACTGTTTTTT,CASVDRGRNEKLFF
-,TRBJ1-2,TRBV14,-,TGTGCCAGCAGCCAAGGGACAGAGAGGAATGGCTACACCTTC,CASSQGTERNGYTF
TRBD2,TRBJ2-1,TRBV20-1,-,TGCAGTGCTAGTGCCGGGACTAGCGGGAGTTGGGATGAGCAGTTCTTC,CSASAGTSGSWDEQFF
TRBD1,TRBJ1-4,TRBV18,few,TGTGCCAGCTCACCCGGAGGGACAGGAAATGAAAAACTGTTTTTT,CASSPGGTGNEKLFF
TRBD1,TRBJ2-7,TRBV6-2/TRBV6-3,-,TGTGCCAGCAGTTACTCCGGGGGACAGGGGGGCGAGCAGTACTTC,CASSYSGGQGGEQYF
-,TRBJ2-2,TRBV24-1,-,TGTGCCACCAGTGATTCGAGGTACACCGGGGAGCTGTTTTTT,CATSDSRYTGELFF
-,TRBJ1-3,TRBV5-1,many,TGCGCCAGCAGCGAGGCGAACTCTGGAAACACCATATATTTT,CASSEANSGNTIYF
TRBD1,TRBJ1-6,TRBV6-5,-,TGTGCCAGCAGTTACATAACAGGGGGTTCACCCCTCCACTTT,CASSYITGGSPLHF
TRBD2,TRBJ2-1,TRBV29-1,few,TGCAGCGTTGAAGGAGCTAGCGGGGGGGCCGTTGAGCAGTTCTTC,CSVEGASGGAVEQFF